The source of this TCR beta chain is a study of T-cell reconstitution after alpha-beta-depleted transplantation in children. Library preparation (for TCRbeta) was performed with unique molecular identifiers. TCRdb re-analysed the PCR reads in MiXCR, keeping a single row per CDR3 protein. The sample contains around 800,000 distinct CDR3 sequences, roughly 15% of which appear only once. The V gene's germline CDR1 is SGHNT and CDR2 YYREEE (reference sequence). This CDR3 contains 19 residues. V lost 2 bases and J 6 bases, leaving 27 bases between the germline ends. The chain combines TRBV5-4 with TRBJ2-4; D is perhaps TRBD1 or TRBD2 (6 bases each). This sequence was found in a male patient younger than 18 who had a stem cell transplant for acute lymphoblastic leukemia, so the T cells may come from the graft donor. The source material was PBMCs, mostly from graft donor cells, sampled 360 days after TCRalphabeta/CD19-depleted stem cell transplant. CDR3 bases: TGTGCCAGCAGCTTTCTATTCGTGTATGGGGGGCATCGCACAAACATTCAGTACTTC. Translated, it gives CASSFLFVYGGHRTNIQYF.